Presented here are 21 T cell receptor beta chains from one specimen sequenced in a study of blood T cell repertoires in COVID-19. Profiling relied on immunoSEQ multiplex PCR, and the TCRdb table lists in-frame clones only, not all of them. The data contain hundreds of thousands of clones, roughly 86% of them seen just once; the ten biggest clones take up more than 1.5%. Sample: PBMCs or T cells enriched from blood (not recorded which). The receptor source for this set is a man aged 35 to 55 in a cohort exposed to, infected with or recovered from COVID-19 (not recorded which).

This chain connects TRBV11-2 to TRBJ2-1; perhaps TRBD2 as D (6 bases). Trimming removed 5 bases at V and 2 bases at J, with 10 bases between. There are 14 residues in the CDR3. Per the germline V gene, CDR1 is SGHAT and CDR2 is FQNNGV. The CDR3 region has the DNA TGTGCCAGCAGCCCGACTAGTACCTACAATGAGCAGTTCTTC. Its translation: CASSPTSTYNEQFF.

This chain joins TRBV27 and TRBJ1-4; 10 nucleotides align to TRBD1. The CDR3 consists of 18 residues. Germline assignment: CDR1 MNHEY and CDR2 SMNVEV (reference sequence). J gave up 7 bases and V 0 bases, and 11 bases lay outside the gene matches. The CDR3 here is CASSLSPSDRGRVEKLFF. Written as DNA, the CDR3 is TGTGCCAGCAGTTTATCACCCTCCGACAGGGGGCGGGTTGAAAAACTGTTTTTT.

The chain combines TRBV7-6 with TRBJ2-2; D may be TRBD2 (5 bases). CDR1 and CDR2 from the germline V gene are SGHVS and FNYEAQ. The V end lost 4 bases, the J end lost 5 bases, and 14 bases lay between the germline ends. The CDR3 has 15 amino acids. Here the CDR3 reads CASSSSGLYTGELFF. CDR3 nucleotide sequence: TGTGCCAGCAGCTCCTCCGGACTCTATACCGGGGAGCTGTTTTTT.

The CDR3 region is CASSSNPNYGYTF. CDR3 nucleotides: TGTGCCAGCAGTTCAAATCCTAACTATGGCTACACCTTC. This chain joins TRBV28 and TRBJ1-2, with D hard to call. CDR3 length: 13 amino acids. Per germline, CDR1 MDHEN and CDR2 SYDVKM. Between the trimmed V and J ends, which lost 4 bases and 0 bases, there was a span of 6 bases.

The chain combines TRBV27 with TRBJ2-2; 7 bases fit TRBD1. CDR1 is MNHEY, CDR2 SMNVEV, per germline (reference sequence). CDR3 length: 13 amino acids. V lost 9 bases, J lost 7 bases, and 8 bases stayed unmatched. The CDR3 DNA reads as TGTGCCAGTAAAACACAGGGGTTCGGGGAGCTGTTTTTT. Encoded protein: CASKTQGFGELFF.

The rearrangement joins TRBV19 to TRBJ1-5; 7 bases fit TRBD1. V shed 8 bases, J shed 0 bases, and the junction held 4 bases outside the gene matches. Germline V lookup: CDR1 LNHDA, CDR2 SQIVND (reference sequence). The CDR3 contains 14 residues. The CDR3 bases are TGTGCCAGTGGGACAGACTATAGCAATCAGCCCCAGCATTTT. Its translation: CASGTDYSNQPQHF.

The table lists this clone with a few counts. J is TRBJ2-5 and V is TRBV5-1; a weak D match, TRBD2 (5 bases). V lost 1 base and J lost 0, with 10 bases in between. CDR3 size: 15 residues. The germline CDR1 and CDR2 sequences are SGHRS and YFSETQ. CDR3 loop: CASSLLRGDQETQYF. The CDR3, as DNA: TGCGCCAGCAGCTTGTTACGGGGAGACCAAGAGACCCAGTACTTC.

This clone was counted only a few times. J is TRBJ1-2 and V is TRBV9; D unresolved. From germline, CDR1 is SGDLS and CDR2 YYNGEE. CDR3 length: 14 amino acids. Trimming removed 4 bases at V and 2 bases at J, with 12 bases between. The DNA of the CDR3 is TGTGCCAGCAGCCCCCCTCCCGGGAACTATGGCTACACCTTC. Translated, it gives CASSPPPGNYGYTF.

J is TRBJ1-4 and V is TRBV7-9; 9 bases match TRBD1. Germline values: CDR1 SEHNR, CDR2 FQNEAQ (reference sequence). CDR3 length: 15 amino acids. The trim removed 1 base at V and 3 bases at J, leaving 0 bases unmatched. As DNA, the CDR3 is TGTGCCAGCAGCTTAGGACAGGGGGCTAATGAAAAACTGTTTTTT. It yields the protein CASSLGQGANEKLFF.

As regards this clone: Other DNA sequences in the sample encode the same CDR3. The V and J genes are TRBV5-1 and TRBJ1-3; D unclear. V lost 4 bases to trimming and J lost 0 bases, with 8 bases between them. CDR3 length: 14 residues. CDR1 and CDR2 (germline): SGHRS, YFSETQ. In DNA form, the CDR3 reads TGCGCCAGCAGCGGCGGGAGCTCTGGAAACACCATATATTTT. Protein sequence: CASSGGSSGNTIYF.

V and J are TRBV13 and TRBJ2-1, with a tentative D call TRBD2 (5 bases). Germline V gene data show CDR1 as PRHDT and CDR2 as FYEKMQ (reference sequence). Trimming cost V 2 bases and J 7 bases, with 6 bases left between them. The CDR3 extends over 12 amino acids. The CDR3 DNA follows: TGTGCCAGCAGCTTACGAGGGAATGAGCAGTTCTTC. Encoded protein: CASSLRGNEQFF.

The V and J genes are TRBV7-2 and TRBJ2-1, with D maybe TRBD1 (5 bases). V gave up 5 bases and J gave up 12 bases, with 14 bases separating them. CDR3 length: 12 amino acids. CDR1 is SGHTA, CDR2 FQGNSA, per germline. CDR3 coding DNA: TGTGCCAGCAGCCCGGACCTAGGGGCGCAGTTCTTC. This gives the protein CASSPDLGAQFF.

The chain is built from TRBV2 and TRBJ1-5, with 10 bases aligning to TRBD1. The CDR3 covers 15 residues. V gave up 1 base and J gave up 7 bases; unmatched junction bases: 4. Germline V gene lookup returns CDR1 SNHLY and CDR2 FYNNEI. The CDR3 protein is CASSEGDRGNQPQHF. CDR3 nucleotides: TGTGCCAGCAGTGAAGGGGACAGGGGAAACCAGCCCCAGCATTTT.

The chain carries TRBV29-1 and TRBJ2-1; a weak D match, TRBD1 (7 bases). Between the trimmed V and J ends, which lost 2 bases and 5 bases, there was a span of 13 bases. This CDR3 spans 14 amino acids. CDR1 and CDR2 from the germline V gene are SQVTM and ANQGSEA. In DNA form, the CDR3 reads TGCAGCGTTGAACGGGGGACAGTAAACAATGAGCAGTTCTTC. Protein sequence: CSVERGTVNNEQFF.

The chain has TRBV7-9 and TRBJ1-1, with D hard to call. V was pared by 5 bases and J by 5 bases, with 12 bases between. From germline, CDR1 is SEHNR and CDR2 FQNEAQ (reference sequence). This CDR3 region has 13 residues. The DNA for the CDR3 is TGTGCCAGCAGCCCTGGAGTGGTAACTGAAGCTTTCTTT. This codes for CASSPGVVTEAFF.

This chain uses TRBV7-2 with TRBJ1-1; TRBD1 agrees at 7 bases. Germline assignment: CDR1 SGHTA and CDR2 FQGNSA. The junction had 4 bases not matched to a gene; V was cut back by 5 bases and J by 4 bases. This CDR3 spans 13 amino acids. CDR3 in amino acids: CASSTGVATEAFF. DNA of the CDR3: TGTGCCAGCAGCACAGGGGTTGCCACTGAAGCTTTCTTT.

The genes are TRBV7-9 and TRBJ2-1; a weak D match, TRBD1 (6 bases). V was shortened by 5 bases and J by 6 bases, with 14 bases between the two germline ends. This CDR3 has 14 amino acids. The V gene's germline CDR1 is SEHNR and CDR2 FQNEAQ (reference sequence). DNA of the CDR3: TGTGCCAGCAGCGCCGGGACAATCGGCAATGAGCAGTTCTTC. As protein: CASSAGTIGNEQFF.

This clone was counted once. V and J are TRBV14 and TRBJ1-2; maybe TRBD1 (6 bases). Trimming took off 4 bases at V and 4 bases at J, with 13 bases between the two ends. This CDR3 has 14 amino acids. The germline CDR1 and CDR2 sequences are SGHDN and FVKESK. The CDR3 here is CASSRDRRGYGYTF. For the CDR3, the DNA is TGTGCCAGCAGCCGAGACAGGAGGGGCTATGGCTACACCTTC.

The V call is TRBV5-1, the J call TRBJ2-1, with D tentatively TRBD2 (6 bases). CDR3 length: 14 residues. The germline gives CDR1 SGHRS, CDR2 YFSETQ. Trimming took off 8 bases at V and 0 bases at J, with 12 bases between the two ends. The CDR3 reads CASMSGLSYNEQFF. CDR3 DNA sequence: TGCGCCAGTATGAGCGGGCTCTCCTACAATGAGCAGTTCTTC.

V usage is TRBV27 and J usage is TRBJ2-4; D might be TRBD1 (5 bases). The CDR3 sequence is 16 residues long. Germline CDR1 MNHEY, CDR2 SMNVEV (reference sequence). Between the trimmed V and J ends, which lost 3 bases and 2 bases, there was a span of 14 bases. The CDR3 bases are TGTGCCAGCAGTTTGGGGCGAGCCGGCACCAAAAACATTCAGTACTTC. Translating gives CASSLGRAGTKNIQYF.

The gene calls are TRBV19 and TRBJ1-4; maybe TRBD1 (5 bases). The CDR3 contains 16 residues. The germline V gene has CDR1 LNHDA and CDR2 SQIVND (reference sequence). V was cut by 6 bases and J by 5 bases, with 19 bases left in between. The CDR3 loop is CASRSGTAGINEKLFF. The CDR3 DNA is TGTGCCAGTAGGAGCGGGACGGCCGGAATCAATGAAAAACTGTTTTTT. The variable domain in full, completed from reference TRBV19 and TRBJ1-4, reads DGGITQSPKYLFRKEGQNVTLSCEQNLNHDAMYWYRQDPGQGLRLIYYSQIVNDFQKGDIAEGYSVSREKKESFPLTVTSAQKNPTAFYLCASRSGTAGINEKLFFGSGTQLSVL.